The clone carrying this T cell receptor (beta chain) was counted a single time. As yet, its antigen is unknown. This may be a read error: a much more frequent sequence differs by one nucleotide. This entry is derived from a study of T cells in Graves' hyperthyroidism and ophthalmopathy. Study-wide findings and caveats: Ophthalmopathy was distinguished from stable hyperthyroidism by 13 V-J signatures.

Amplified regions were TCR beta CDR3 sequences from RNA transcripts. First-round RT-PCR with HTBI primers amplified the TCR CDR3 region. TCRdb recomputed calls from the multiplex PCR reads with MiXCR, one row per CDR3 protein. The sample consists of over 350,000 distinct CDR3 sequences, roughly 15% of them appearing once. Ophthalmopathy in the patients scored at least 3 on Clinical Activity Score and at least 4 on NOSPECS grade, lasting under 3 months. V lost 6 bases and J lost 4, with 14 bases in between. This CDR3 region has 14 residues. Sequenced input: blood. This receptor was identified in a man in his late teens or twenties with Graves' ophthalmopathy. The chain joins TRBV12-3 or TRBV12-4 to TRBJ2-3; D is perhaps TRBD2 (5 bases). The CDR3 sequence: CASRKRELADTQYF. CDR3 in DNA: TGTGCCAGCAGAAAGAGGGAGTTGGCAGATACGCAGTATTTT.